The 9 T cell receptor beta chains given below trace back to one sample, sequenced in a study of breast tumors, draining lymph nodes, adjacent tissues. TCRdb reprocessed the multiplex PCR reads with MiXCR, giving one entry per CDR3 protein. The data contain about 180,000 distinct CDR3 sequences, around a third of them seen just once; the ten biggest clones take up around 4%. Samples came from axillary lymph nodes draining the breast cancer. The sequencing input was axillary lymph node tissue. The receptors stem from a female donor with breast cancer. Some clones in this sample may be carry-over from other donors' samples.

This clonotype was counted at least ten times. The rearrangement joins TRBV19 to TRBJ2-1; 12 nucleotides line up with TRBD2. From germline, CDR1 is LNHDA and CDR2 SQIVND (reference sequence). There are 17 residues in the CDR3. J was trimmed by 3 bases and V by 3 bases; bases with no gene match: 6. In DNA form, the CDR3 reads TGTGCCAGTAGTATTACTAGCGGGGGGCTAGACTACAATGAGCAGTTCTTC. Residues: CASSITSGGLDYNEQFF.

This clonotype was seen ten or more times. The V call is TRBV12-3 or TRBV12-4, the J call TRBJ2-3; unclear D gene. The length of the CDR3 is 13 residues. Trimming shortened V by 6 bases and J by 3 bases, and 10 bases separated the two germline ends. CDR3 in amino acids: CASRGYGTDTQYF. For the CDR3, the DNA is TGTGCCAGCAGAGGCTATGGAACAGATACGCAGTATTTT.

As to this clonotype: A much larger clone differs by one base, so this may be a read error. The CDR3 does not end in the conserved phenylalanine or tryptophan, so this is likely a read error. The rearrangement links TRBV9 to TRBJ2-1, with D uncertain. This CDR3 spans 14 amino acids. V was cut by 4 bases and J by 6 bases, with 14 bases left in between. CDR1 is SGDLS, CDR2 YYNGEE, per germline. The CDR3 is CASSPDLVANEQFL. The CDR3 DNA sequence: TGTGCCAGCAGCCCTGATTTGGTTGCCAATGAGCAGTTCCTC.

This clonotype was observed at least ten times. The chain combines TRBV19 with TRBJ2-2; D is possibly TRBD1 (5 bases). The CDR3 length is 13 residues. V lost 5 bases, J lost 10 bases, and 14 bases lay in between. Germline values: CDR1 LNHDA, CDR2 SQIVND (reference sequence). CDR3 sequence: CASSPMIGEELFF. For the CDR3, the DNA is TGTGCCAGTAGTCCCATGATAGGGGAGGAGCTGTTTTTT. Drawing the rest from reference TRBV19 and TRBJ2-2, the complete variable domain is DGGITQSPKYLFRKEGQNVTLSCEQNLNHDAMYWYRQDPGQGLRLIYYSQIVNDFQKGDIAEGYSVSREKKESFPLTVTSAQKNPTAFYLCASSPMIGEELFFGEGSRLTVL.

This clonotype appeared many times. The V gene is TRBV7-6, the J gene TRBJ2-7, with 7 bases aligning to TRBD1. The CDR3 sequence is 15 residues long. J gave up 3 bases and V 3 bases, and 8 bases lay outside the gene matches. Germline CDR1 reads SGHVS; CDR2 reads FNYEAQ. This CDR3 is CASSLTGKKNYEQYF. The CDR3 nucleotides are TGTGCCAGCAGCTTGACAGGGAAAAAGAACTACGAGCAGTACTTC.

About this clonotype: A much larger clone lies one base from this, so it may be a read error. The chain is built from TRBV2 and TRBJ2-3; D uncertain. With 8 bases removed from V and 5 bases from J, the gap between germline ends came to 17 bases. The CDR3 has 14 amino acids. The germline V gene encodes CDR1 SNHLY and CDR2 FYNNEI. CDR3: CASSPPVLEDTQYF. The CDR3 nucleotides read TGTGCCAGCTCACCACCTGTCCTAGAAGATACGCAGTATTTT.

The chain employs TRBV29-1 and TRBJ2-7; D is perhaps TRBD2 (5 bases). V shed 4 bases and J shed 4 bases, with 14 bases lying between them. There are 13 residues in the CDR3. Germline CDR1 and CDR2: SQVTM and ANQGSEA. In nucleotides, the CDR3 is TGCAGCGTTGGAACGGGGTCCGCGTACGAGCAGTACTTC. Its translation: CSVGTGSAYEQYF.

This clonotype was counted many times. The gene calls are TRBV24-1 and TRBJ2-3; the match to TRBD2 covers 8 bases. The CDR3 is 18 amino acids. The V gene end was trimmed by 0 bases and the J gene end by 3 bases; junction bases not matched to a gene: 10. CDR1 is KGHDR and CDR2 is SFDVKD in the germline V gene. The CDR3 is CATSDLGGGAGETDTQYF. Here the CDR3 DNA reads TGTGCCACCAGTGATTTGGGGGGGGGAGCGGGAGAAACAGATACGCAGTATTTT.

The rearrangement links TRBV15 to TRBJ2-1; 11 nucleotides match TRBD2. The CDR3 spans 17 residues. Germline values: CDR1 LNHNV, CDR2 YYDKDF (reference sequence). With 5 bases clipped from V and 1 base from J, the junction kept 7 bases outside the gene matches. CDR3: CATSGKLAGESYNEQFF. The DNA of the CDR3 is TGTGCCACCAGCGGAAAACTAGCGGGAGAATCCTACAATGAGCAGTTCTTC. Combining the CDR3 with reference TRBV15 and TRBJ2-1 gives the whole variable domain DAMVIQNPRYQVTQFGKPVTLSCSQTLNHNVMYWYQQKSSQAPKLLFHYYDKDFNNEADTPDNFQSRRPNTSFCFLDIRSPGLGDTAMYLCATSGKLAGESYNEQFFGPGTRLTVL.